A selection of T cell receptor beta chains follows, all from one sample in a study of T cells in Graves' hyperthyroidism and ophthalmopathy. A single record per CDR3 protein comes from TCRdb applying MiXCR to the multiplex PCR reads. The sample yields a few hundred thousand distinct CDR3 sequences, more than 11% seen once. Material: blood. Receptors were obtained from a woman between 25 and 40 years old with Graves' hyperthyroidism that later progressed to Graves' ophthalmopathy. The CDR3 runs from the conserved cysteine through the conserved F or W. The D gene is left open where the match is weak. Size tells how often a clone was seen (once, few, many) or the class of an expanded clone, and some rows leave it out.

v_gene	abundance	d_gene	j_gene	CDR3aa	CDR3nt
TRBV3-1	few	.	TRBJ2-5	CASSSAFGQGEETQYF	TGTGCCAGCAGCTCCGCTTTTGGGCAGGGTGAAGAGACCCAGTACTTC
TRBV7-3	.	.	TRBJ1-2	CASSLTGSGDYGYTF	TGTGCCAGCAGCCTTACAGGGTCCGGGGACTATGGCTACACCTTC
TRBV5-6	few	.	TRBJ2-3	CASRNSDREGTDTQYF	TGTGCCAGCAGAAACTCGGACAGGGAGGGGACAGATACGCAGTATTTT
TRBV28	.	TRBD2	TRBJ2-1	CASSILAENEQFF	TGTGCCAGCAGTATCCTAGCGGAGAATGAGCAGTTCTTC
TRBV5-1	few	.	TRBJ1-3	CASSEGDMGNTIYF	TGCGCCAGCAGCGAGGGGGATATGGGAAACACCATATATTTT
TRBV24-1	few	TRBD2	TRBJ2-1	CATSDRTSGSRNEQFF	TGTGCCACCAGTGATCGGACTAGCGGGAGTCGGAATGAGCAGTTCTTC
TRBV20-1	many	TRBD1	TRBJ2-3	CSAPTGGPNTDTQYF	TGCAGTGCACCTACAGGGGGCCCGAACACAGATACGCAGTATTTT
TRBV3-1	once	.	TRBJ2-1	CATTTKPQFF	TGTGCCACCACGACTAAGCCCCAGTTCTTC
TRBV2	many	.	TRBJ1-5	CASSEGGVSNQPQHF	TGTGCCAGCAGTGAAGGGGGAGTGAGCAATCAGCCCCAGCATTTT
TRBV4-2	.	TRBD2	TRBJ2-7	CASSQVTSGLVSYEQYF	TGTGCCAGCAGCCAAGTGACTAGCGGCCTCGTATCCTACGAGCAGTACTTC
TRBV7-2	many	.	TRBJ1-1	CASSQLVLNTEAFF	TGTGCCAGCAGCCAATTAGTTTTGAACACTGAAGCTTTCTTT
TRBV11-2	.	.	TRBJ1-2	CASRRRDDGYTF	TGTGCCAGCAGACGCAGGGACGACGGCTACACCTTC
TRBV28	many	TRBD1	TRBJ2-1	CASSSRGQVYNEQFF	TGTGCCAGCAGTTCCAGGGGACAGGTTTACAATGAGCAGTTCTTC
TRBV4-1	few	.	TRBJ2-7	CASSQNTGYSYEQYF	TGCGCCAGCAGCCAAAATACGGGATACTCCTACGAGCAGTACTTC
TRBV29-1	many	.	TRBJ1-1	CSGGHMNTEAFF	TGCAGCGGGGGCCACATGAACACTGAAGCTTTCTTT
TRBV11-3	.	.	TRBJ2-1	CASSERVYNEQFF	TGTGCCAGCAGCGAACGGGTTTACAATGAGCAGTTCTTC
TRBV5-1	many	.	TRBJ1-4	CASSSRVGMDEKLFF	TGCGCCAGCAGCTCCCGGGTGGGGATGGATGAAAAACTGTTTTTT
TRBV7-2	.	.	TRBJ2-5	CASSLSVRRNEETHYF	TGTGCCAGCAGCTTAAGTGTAAGGCGTAACGAAGAGACCCACTACTTC
TRBV27	many	TRBD1	TRBJ1-5	CASEGDRDGWQPQHF	TGTGCCAGCGAGGGGGACAGGGATGGCTGGCAGCCCCAGCATTTT
TRBV30	many	.	TRBJ1-1	CAWSKAPRNTEAFF	TGTGCCTGGAGTAAAGCTCCCCGGAACACTGAAGCTTTCTTT
TRBV9	many	.	TRBJ1-1	CASSVGYGPEAFF	TGTGCCAGCAGCGTAGGGTATGGTCCTGAAGCTTTCTTT
TRBV27	few	.	TRBJ1-4	CASSFVGSNEKLFF	TGTGCCAGCAGTTTTGTCGGCAGTAATGAAAAACTGTTTTTT
TRBV18	few	.	TRBJ2-3	CASSPAPGAADTQYF	TGTGCCAGCTCACCAGCTCCGGGGGCTGCAGATACGCAGTATTTT
TRBV6-4	.	.	TRBJ1-5	CASSDSPGNQPQHF	TGTGCCAGCAGTGACTCCCCAGGCAATCAGCCCCAGCATTTT
TRBV6-2/TRBV6-3	.	TRBD2	TRBJ2-1	CASRVWVTGGNEQFF	TGTGCCAGCAGGGTATGGGTGACGGGGGGGAATGAGCAGTTCTTC
TRBV7-9	many	.	TRBJ2-5	CASSLRLQETQYF	TGTGCCAGCAGCTTAAGGCTCCAAGAGACCCAGTACTTC
TRBV7-2	many	.	TRBJ2-5	CASSLSSGNPQETQYF	TGTGCCAGCAGCTTAAGTTCCGGCAACCCCCAAGAGACCCAGTACTTC
TRBV27	few	.	TRBJ2-1	CASSPSLVEQFF	TGTGCCAGCAGTCCTTCCCTGGTAGAGCAGTTCTTC
TRBV4-3	few	.	TRBJ1-3	CASSLTVNRDGVGNTIYF	TGCGCCAGCAGCTTAACGGTTAATAGGGATGGTGTTGGAAACACCATATATTTT
TRBV3-1	many	.	TRBJ1-2	CASSQSRYGYTF	TGTGCCAGCAGCCAATCCCGGTATGGCTACACCTTC
TRBV28	.	.	TRBJ1-4	CASSPSGWAGKEEKLFF	TGTGCCAGCAGTCCGTCTGGCTGGGCAGGGAAGGAAGAAAAACTGTTTTTT
TRBV15	many	.	TRBJ1-6	CATSGVFNNSPLHF	TGTGCCACCAGCGGGGTATTCAATAATTCACCCCTCCACTTT
TRBV5-1	.	.	TRBJ2-2	CASSLAIDAGELFF	TGCGCCAGCAGCTTGGCGATAGACGCCGGGGAGCTGTTTTTT
TRBV6-6	many	TRBD1	TRBJ2-3	CASSYLGQGPDTQYF	TGTGCCAGCAGTTACTTAGGACAGGGACCAGATACGCAGTATTTT
TRBV28	few	TRBD1	TRBJ1-1	CASSRGDRAEAFF	TGTGCCAGCAGCCGGGGGGACAGAGCCGAAGCTTTCTTT
TRBV6-2/TRBV6-3	many	.	TRBJ1-5	CASKGWDSNQPQHF	TGTGCCAGCAAAGGGTGGGATAGCAATCAGCCCCAGCATTTT
TRBV7-8	many	TRBD2	TRBJ2-5	CASSDGTSQKTQYF	TGTGCCAGCAGCGACGGGACTAGCCAAAAGACCCAGTACTTC
TRBV9	.	.	TRBJ2-7	CASGEGLGSYEQYF	TGTGCCAGCGGAGAAGGACTCGGCTCCTACGAGCAGTACTTC
TRBV6-1	few	.	TRBJ2-7	CASNHSYEQYF	TGTGCCAGCAACCATAGCTACGAGCAGTACTTC
TRBV27	few	.	TRBJ1-5	CASGLSLGYQPQHF	TGTGCCAGCGGTTTATCATTAGGCTATCAGCCCCAGCATTTT
TRBV3-1	many	.	TRBJ2-7	CASSHSSATYEQYF	TGTGCCAGCAGCCATAGTAGCGCTACCTACGAGCAGTACTTC
TRBV5-1	few	.	TRBJ2-2	CASSEDNMNTGELFF	TGCGCCAGCAGCGAGGACAACATGAACACCGGGGAGCTGTTTTTT
TRBV7-9	few	.	TRBJ1-1	CASSLVGDSEAFF	TGTGCCAGCAGCTTAGTCGGAGATAGTGAAGCTTTCTTT
TRBV6-5	many	.	TRBJ1-2	CASSTGGYTF	TGTGCCAGCAGTACGGGGGGCTACACCTTC
TRBV7-2	many	TRBD2	TRBJ2-1	CASSLVASGDLSYNEQFF	TGTGCCAGCAGCTTAGTGGCTAGCGGGGACCTCTCCTACAATGAGCAGTTCTTC